The clone carrying this T cell receptor beta chain was found many times. Its cognate antigen is unknown. Trimming shortened V by 5 bases and J by 1 base, and 8 bases separated the two germline ends. The CDR3 spans 13 residues. CDR1 is SEHNR and CDR2 is FQNEAQ in the germline V gene (reference sequence). The source of the sample is a study of CD8 T cells in ankylosing spondylitis. General study points: The authors found the disease-linked clones to be CD8+ and relatively rare in peripheral blood. Previous work reported some of these motif variants in the synovial fluid and blood of reactive arthritis. Ankylosing spondylitis blood appeared to carry a characteristic TCR beta motif of roughly 8 highly homologous variants.

A quantitative 5'-RACE method, one with molecular barcodes, was used to make TCR beta libraries. TCRdb reprocessed the 5' RACE reads with MiXCR, giving one entry per CDR3 protein. This table has 300,000 to 350,000 distinct CDR3 sequences, about 20% appearing once. The sequence derives from a female donor with ankylosing spondylitis or in good health (not recorded which). The rearrangement links TRBV7-9 to TRBJ1-1, with D perhaps matching TRBD1 (6 bases). The sequenced sample was blood, either unsorted or a sorted T cell fraction (not recorded which). CDR3 amino acids: CASSRDTNTEAFF. Written as DNA, the CDR3 is TGTGCCAGCAGCCGGGACACGAACACTGAAGCTTTCTTT.